This is a list of T cell receptor beta chains from one sample in a study of STAT5B mutations in CD4+ large granular lymphocyte leukemia. The repertoire was sequenced with immunoSEQ multiplex PCR; TCRdb's copy has only in-frame clones and lacks some. This sample has 20,000 to 25,000 clones; 75% occur once, and the top ten carry about 4.2%. Material: CD4+ T cells from blood buffy coats. The receptors originated from a human donor in good health. Both conserved end residues are part of each CDR3. D genes are given only for firm matches. Clone size is shown for a subset of rows, as once, few, many or a class of expanded clone.

TRBJ1-1	.	16	.	TRBV7-6	TGTGCCAGCAGCTTAGTGGAGGGACCCTCAAACACTGAAGCTTTCTTT	CASSLVEGPSNTEAFF
TRBJ2-2	.	16	TRBD2	TRBV10-1	TGCGCCAGCAGTGGTAACCTAGCGGGAAACACCGGGGAGCTGTTTTTT	CASSGNLAGNTGELFF
TRBJ2-2	few	13	.	TRBV6-1	TGTGCCAGCACTCCCTTTTTGGGCGGGGAGCTGTTTTTT	CASTPFLGGELFF
TRBJ2-1	once	16	.	TRBV19	TGTGCCAGTAGTACCGGCTTGAAGCAAATGTCCAATGAGCAGTTCTTC	CASSTGLKQMSNEQFF
TRBJ1-5	few	15	TRBD1	TRBV2	TGTGCCAGCAGTGGGGGGACAGGGCAGGGGCAGCCCCAGCATTTT	CASSGGTGQGQPQHF
TRBJ1-4	once	15	.	TRBV28	TGTGCCAGCAGCCTAAGGGTTGCAACTAATGAAAAACTGTTTTTT	CASSLRVATNEKLFF
TRBJ2-1	few	16	.	TRBV5-4	TGTGCCAGCAGCTCGCTCGGGACCAATCCTTGGAATGAGCAGTTCTTC	CASSSLGTNPWNEQFF
TRBJ1-5	.	13	.	TRBV6-6	TGTGCCAGCAGTTACCCTGATGCGAGGCCCCAGCATTTT	CASSYPDARPQHF
TRBJ2-3	.	16	.	TRBV7-2	TGTGCCAGCAGCTTATTGCGGGGTTTGGGATCAGATACGCAGTATTTT	CASSLLRGLGSDTQYF
TRBJ2-5	once	16	.	TRBV23-1	TGCGCCAGCACCCCGAGTAAACCGGGGACTCTAGAGACCCAGTACTTC	CASTPSKPGTLETQYF
TRBJ1-3	.	16	TRBD1	TRBV28	TGTGCCAGCAGTTTACTCCAGGGGGAATTTAGAAACACCATATATTTT	CASSLLQGEFRNTIYF
TRBJ1-2	.	15	.	TRBV6-5	TGTGCCAGCAGTTCAAAACAGGGAACGGGCTATGGCTACACCTTC	CASSSKQGTGYGYTF
TRBJ2-1	.	15	TRBD2	TRBV5-1	TGCGCCAGCAGCTTGGAGGCTAGCGGGCCCAATGAGCAGTTCTTC	CASSLEASGPNEQFF
TRBJ2-7	few	15	.	TRBV6-5	TGTGCCAGCAGTTACGACGGGACGATCCGTCGGGAGCAGTACTTC	CASSYDGTIRREQYF
TRBJ2-4	.	15	.	TRBV7-8	TGTGCCAGCAGCTTAGACACAGGGCCCTGGGGCATTCAGTACTTC	CASSLDTGPWGIQYF
TRBJ1-5	.	14	.	TRBV5-4	TGTGCCAGCAGCTTTCCGGGGGACAATCAGCCCCAGCATTTT	CASSFPGDNQPQHF
TRBJ2-6	few	15	.	TRBV27	TGTGCCAGCAGCTTGTCCCCGCGTGGGGCCAACGTCCTGACTTTC	CASSLSPRGANVLTF
TRBJ2-7	few	14	.	TRBV11-3	TGTGCCAGCAGCTTAAACGTAGCTTCGGGCGAGCAGTACTTC	CASSLNVASGEQYF
TRBJ1-1	.	15	.	TRBV6-1	TGTGCCAGCAGTGCCCTCGGACGAGTAAACACTGAAGCTTTCTTT	CASSALGRVNTEAFF
TRBJ1-4	once	13	TRBD1	TRBV19	TGTGCCACCTCGGACAGGGTGGTTGAAAAACTGTTTTTT	CATSDRVVEKLFF
TRBJ2-1	.	15	.	TRBV11-3	TGTGCCAGCAGCTTAGAGGGGTACTCCTACAATGAGCAGTTCTTC	CASSLEGYSYNEQFF
TRBJ1-3	.	15	.	TRBV5-1	TGCGCCAGCAGCTTGGAAGGGACCTCTGGAAACACCATATATTTT	CASSLEGTSGNTIYF
TRBJ1-3	once	12	.	TRBV2	TGTGCCAGCAGTGACGAATCGGACACCATATATTTT	CASSDESDTIYF
TRBJ2-1	.	15	TRBD1	TRBV6-6	TGTGCCAGCAGAGAGGGACAGGGCCCCTACAATGAGCAGTTCTTC	CASREGQGPYNEQFF
TRBJ2-2	.	17	TRBD1	TRBV5-4	TGTGCCAGCAGCTCCCGGGTGGCAGGGGGCGTATCCGGGGAGCTGTTTTTT	CASSSRVAGGVSGELFF
TRBJ2-5	.	12	.	TRBV29-1	TGCAGCGTTGAAAAGAGTGGAGAAACCCAGTACTTC	CSVEKSGETQYF
TRBJ2-1	.	12	.	TRBV7-9	TGTGCCAGCAGCCAACAAGGACTTGAGCAGTTCTTC	CASSQQGLEQFF
TRBJ1-1	.	13	TRBD1	TRBV27	TGTGCCAGCCGGACAGGGTCGTACACTGAAGCTTTCTTT	CASRTGSYTEAFF
TRBJ1-5	few	13	.	TRBV28	TGTGCCAGCAGTTTAGGCAGCCCCTCGGCCCAGCATTTT	CASSLGSPSAQHF
TRBJ2-2	.	16	TRBD2	TRBV7-7	TGTGCCAGCAGCTTAGGACTAGCGGGTGGCACCGGGGAGCTGTTTTTT	CASSLGLAGGTGELFF
TRBJ1-2	few	12	.	TRBV6-5	TGTGCCAGCAGTTACTCGGGGTTGGGCTACACCTTC	CASSYSGLGYTF
TRBJ2-3	.	17	TRBD2	TRBV19	TGTGCCAGCACGACAGGGCCCAGCCTAGCGGGGAGAGATACGCAGTATTTT	CASTTGPSLAGRDTQYF
TRBJ1-1	.	15	TRBD1	TRBV5-1	TGCGCCAGCAGCTTGACTTACGGGACAGCCACTGAAGCTTTCTTT	CASSLTYGTATEAFF
TRBJ2-3	.	13	TRBD1	TRBV6-4	TGTGCCACCGACAGGGGGCTGACAGATACGCAGTATTTT	CATDRGLTDTQYF
TRBJ2-2	once	16	.	TRBV11-3	TGTGCCAGCAGCTTAGTAGGGAATAAGAACACCGGGGAGCTGTTTTTT	CASSLVGNKNTGELFF
TRBJ1-1	.	14	.	TRBV6-1	TGTGCCAGCACCAATGGACCAGGACGGACTGAAGCTTTCTTT	CASTNGPGRTEAFF
TRBJ1-3	.	15	.	TRBV27	TGTGCCAGCAGTTTTCGACAGCCCTCTGGAAACACCATATATTTT	CASSFRQPSGNTIYF
TRBJ2-7	.	15	.	TRBV11-2	TGTGCCAGCAGCTTAGAGCTCGATTTCTCCTACGAGCAGTACTTC	CASSLELDFSYEQYF
TRBJ2-1	.	14	.	TRBV5-1	TGCGCCAGCAGCTTGGCCAGTAGCGAAAATGAGCAGTTCTTC	CASSLASSENEQFF
TRBJ1-5	.	17	TRBD1	TRBV6-1	TGTGCCAGCAGTGCCCTTATGACAGGGTGGAGCAATCAGCCCCAGCATTTT	CASSALMTGWSNQPQHF
TRBJ2-5	once	12	.	TRBV7-9	TGTGCCAGCAGCCCTGTCCTAGAGACCCAGTACTTC	CASSPVLETQYF